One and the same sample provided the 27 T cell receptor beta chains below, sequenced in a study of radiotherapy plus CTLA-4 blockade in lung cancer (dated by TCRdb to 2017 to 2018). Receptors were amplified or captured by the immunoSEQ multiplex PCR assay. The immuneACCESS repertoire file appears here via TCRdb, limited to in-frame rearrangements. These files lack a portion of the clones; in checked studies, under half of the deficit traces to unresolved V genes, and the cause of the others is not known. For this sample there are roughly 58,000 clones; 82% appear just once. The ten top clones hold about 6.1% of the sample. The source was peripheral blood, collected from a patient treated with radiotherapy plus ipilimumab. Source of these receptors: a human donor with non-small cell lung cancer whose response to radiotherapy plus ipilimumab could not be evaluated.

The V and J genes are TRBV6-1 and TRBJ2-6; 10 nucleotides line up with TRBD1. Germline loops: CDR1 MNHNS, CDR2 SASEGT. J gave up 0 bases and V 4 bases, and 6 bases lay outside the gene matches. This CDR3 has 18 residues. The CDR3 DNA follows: TGTGCCAGCAGTGGGTTCGGACAGGGGGGCTCTGGGGCCAACGTCCTGACTTTC. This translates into CASSGFGQGGSGANVLTF.

The DNA of the CDR3 is TGCGCCAGCAGCCTGACAGTTCCGGGGGAGCTGTTTTTT. Translated, it gives CASSLTVPGELFF. This sequence joins TRBV5-1 and TRBJ2-2, with D maybe TRBD1 (5 bases). From germline, CDR1 is SGHRS and CDR2 YFSETQ. Trimming removed 4 bases at V and 8 bases at J, with 12 bases between. This CDR3 is 13 amino acids long.

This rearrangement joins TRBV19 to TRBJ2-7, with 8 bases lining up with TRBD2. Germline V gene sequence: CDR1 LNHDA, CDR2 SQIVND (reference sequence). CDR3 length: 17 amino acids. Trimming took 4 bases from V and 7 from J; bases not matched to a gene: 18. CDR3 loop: CASSTAPQAGAPPEQYF. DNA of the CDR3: TGTGCCAGTAGTACCGCCCCCCAAGCGGGGGCCCCTCCGGAGCAGTACTTC.

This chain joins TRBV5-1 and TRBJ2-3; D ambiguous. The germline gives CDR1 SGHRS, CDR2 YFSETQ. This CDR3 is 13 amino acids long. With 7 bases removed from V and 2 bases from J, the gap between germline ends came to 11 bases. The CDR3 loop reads CASSEQNTDTQYF. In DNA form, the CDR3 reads TGCGCCAGCTCCGAACAGAACACAGATACGCAGTATTTT.

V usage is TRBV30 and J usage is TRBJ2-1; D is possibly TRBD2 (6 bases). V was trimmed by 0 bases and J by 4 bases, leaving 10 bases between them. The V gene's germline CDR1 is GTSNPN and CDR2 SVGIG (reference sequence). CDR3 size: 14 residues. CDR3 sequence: CAWSVSGSYNEQFF. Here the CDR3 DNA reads TGTGCCTGGAGTGTTAGCGGATCTTACAATGAGCAGTTCTTC. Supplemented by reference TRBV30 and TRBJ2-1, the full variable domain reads SQTIHQWPATLVQPVGSPLSLECTVEGTSNPNLYWYRQAAGRGLQLLFYSVGIGQISSEVPQNLSASRPQDRQFILSSKKLLLSDSGFYLCAWSVSGSYNEQFFGPGTRLTVL.

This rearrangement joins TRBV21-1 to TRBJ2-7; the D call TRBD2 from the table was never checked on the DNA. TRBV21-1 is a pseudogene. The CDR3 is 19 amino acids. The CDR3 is CASSKGLLPGPGGSYEQYF. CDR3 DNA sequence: TGTGCCAGCAGCAAAGGGTTGCTGCCGGGACCGGGAGGCTCCTACGAGCAGTACTTC.

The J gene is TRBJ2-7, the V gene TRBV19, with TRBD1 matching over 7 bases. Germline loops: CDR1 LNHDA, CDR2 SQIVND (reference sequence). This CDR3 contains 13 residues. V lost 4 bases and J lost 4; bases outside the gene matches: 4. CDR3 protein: CASSTTTGYEQYF. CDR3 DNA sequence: TGTGCCAGTAGTACCACGACAGGGTACGAGCAGTACTTC.

CDR3 DNA sequence: TGTGCCAGCAGCTCCGACAGGCCCTATGGCTACACCTTC. Protein product: CASSSDRPYGYTF. J is TRBJ1-2 and V is TRBV2; D is possibly TRBD1 (6 bases). The CDR3 totals 13 residues. Trimming shortened V by 6 bases and J by 4 bases, and 12 bases separated the two germline ends. Looked up from germline, CDR1 is SNHLY and CDR2 is FYNNEI.

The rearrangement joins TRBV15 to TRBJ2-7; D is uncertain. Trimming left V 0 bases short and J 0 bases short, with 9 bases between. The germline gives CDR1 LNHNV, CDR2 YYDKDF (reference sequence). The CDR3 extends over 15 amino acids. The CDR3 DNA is TGTGCCACCAGCAGAGATTTGTATAGCTCCTACGAGCAGTACTTC. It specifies CATSRDLYSSYEQYF. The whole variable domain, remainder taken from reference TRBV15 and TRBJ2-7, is DAMVIQNPRYQVTQFGKPVTLSCSQTLNHNVMYWYQQKSSQAPKLLFHYYDKDFNNEADTPDNFQSRRPNTSFCFLDIRSPGLGDTAMYLCATSRDLYSSYEQYFGPGTRLTVT.

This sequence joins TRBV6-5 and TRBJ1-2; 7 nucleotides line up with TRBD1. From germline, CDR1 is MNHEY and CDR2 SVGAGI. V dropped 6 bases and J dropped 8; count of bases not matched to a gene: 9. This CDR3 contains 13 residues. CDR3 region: CASRRDSQGGYTF. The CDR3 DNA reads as TGTGCCAGCAGGCGGGACAGCCAGGGGGGCTACACCTTC.

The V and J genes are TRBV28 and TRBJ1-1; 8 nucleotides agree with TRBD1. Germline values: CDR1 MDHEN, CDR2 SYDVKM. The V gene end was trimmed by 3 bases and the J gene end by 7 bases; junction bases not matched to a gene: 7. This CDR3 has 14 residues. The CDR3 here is CASSLDRARGEAFF. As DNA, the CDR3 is TGTGCCAGCAGTTTGGACAGGGCGCGGGGTGAAGCTTTCTTT.

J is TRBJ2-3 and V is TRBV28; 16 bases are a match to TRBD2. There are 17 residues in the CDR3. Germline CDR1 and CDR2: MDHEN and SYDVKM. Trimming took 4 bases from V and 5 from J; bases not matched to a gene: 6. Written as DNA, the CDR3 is TGTGCCAGCAGTTCCCCGGGACTAGCGGGAGGGGAAGATACGCAGTATTTT. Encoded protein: CASSSPGLAGGEDTQYF.

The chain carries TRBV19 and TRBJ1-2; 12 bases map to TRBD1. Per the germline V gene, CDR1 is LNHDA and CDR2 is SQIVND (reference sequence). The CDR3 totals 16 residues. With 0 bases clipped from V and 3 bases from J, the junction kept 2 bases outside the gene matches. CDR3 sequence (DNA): TGTGCCAGTAGTATAGAACGGGACAGGGGGCACTATGGCTACACCTTC. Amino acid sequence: CASSIERDRGHYGYTF. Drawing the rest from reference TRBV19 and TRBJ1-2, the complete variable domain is DGGITQSPKYLFRKEGQNVTLSCEQNLNHDAMYWYRQDPGQGLRLIYYSQIVNDFQKGDIAEGYSVSREKKESFPLTVTSAQKNPTAFYLCASSIERDRGHYGYTFGSGTRLTVV.

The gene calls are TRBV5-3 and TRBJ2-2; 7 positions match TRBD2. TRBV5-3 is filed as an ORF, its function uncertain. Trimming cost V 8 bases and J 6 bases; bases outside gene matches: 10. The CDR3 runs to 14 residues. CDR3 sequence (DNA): TGTGCCAGTCTGAGCGGGGAGGTGTCCGGGGAGCTGTTTTTT. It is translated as CASLSGEVSGELFF.

The CDR3 loop reads CASSFGSGGTYEQYF. The CDR3 DNA is TGTGCCAGCAGCTTTGGTAGCGGGGGAACCTACGAGCAGTACTTC. The chain has TRBV5-4 and TRBJ2-7; 9 positions match TRBD2. With V trimmed by 2 bases and J by 2 bases, 5 bases remained unmatched. Germline V gene sequence: CDR1 SGHNT, CDR2 YYREEE (reference sequence). The CDR3 is 15 residues long.

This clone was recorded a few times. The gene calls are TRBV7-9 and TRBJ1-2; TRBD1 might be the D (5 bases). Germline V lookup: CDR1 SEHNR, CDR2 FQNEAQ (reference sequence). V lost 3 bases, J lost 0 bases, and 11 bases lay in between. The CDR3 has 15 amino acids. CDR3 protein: CASSLGRSSNYGYTF. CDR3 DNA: TGTGCCAGCAGCTTGGGGCGCAGCTCTAACTATGGCTACACCTTC.

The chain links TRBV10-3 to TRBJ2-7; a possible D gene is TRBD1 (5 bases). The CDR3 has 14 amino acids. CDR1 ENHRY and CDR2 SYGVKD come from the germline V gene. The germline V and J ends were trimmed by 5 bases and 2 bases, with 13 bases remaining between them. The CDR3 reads CAISSTAQAYEQYF. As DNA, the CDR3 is TGTGCCATCAGTTCGACAGCTCAAGCCTACGAGCAGTACTTC.

Written as DNA, the CDR3 is TGTGCCAGCAGCGCTGGACAGGGCGCAGATACGCAGTATTTT. Protein product: CASSAGQGADTQYF. The chain has TRBV6-1 and TRBJ2-3; 8 positions match TRBD1. V was clipped by 6 bases and J by 4 bases; unmatched bases: 6. The CDR3 contains 14 residues. The V gene's germline CDR1 is MNHNS and CDR2 SASEGT.

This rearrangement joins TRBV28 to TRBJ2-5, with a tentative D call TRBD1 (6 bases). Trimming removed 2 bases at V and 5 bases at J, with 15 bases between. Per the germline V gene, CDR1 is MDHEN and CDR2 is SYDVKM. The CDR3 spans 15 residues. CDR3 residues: CASSLEGVGWETQYF. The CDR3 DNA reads TGTGCCAGCAGTTTAGAGGGGGTAGGGTGGGAGACCCAGTACTTC.

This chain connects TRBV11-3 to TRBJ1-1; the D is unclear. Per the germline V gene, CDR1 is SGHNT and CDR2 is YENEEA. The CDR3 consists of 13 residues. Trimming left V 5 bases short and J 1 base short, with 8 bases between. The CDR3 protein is CASSLNRNTEAFF. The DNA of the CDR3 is TGTGCCAGCAGCCTTAACAGGAACACTGAAGCTTTCTTT. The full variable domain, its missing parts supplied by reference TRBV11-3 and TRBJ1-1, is EAGVVQSPRYKIIEKKQPVAFWCNPISGHNTLYWYLQNLGQGPELLIRYENEEAVDDSQLPKDRFSAERLKGVDSTLKIQPAELGDSAVYLCASSLNRNTEAFFGQGTRLTVV.

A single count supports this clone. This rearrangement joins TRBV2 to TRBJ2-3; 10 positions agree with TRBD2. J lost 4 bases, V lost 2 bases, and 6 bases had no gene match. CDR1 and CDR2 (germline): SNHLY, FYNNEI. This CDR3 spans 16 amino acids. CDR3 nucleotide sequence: TGTGCCAGCAGTGAAATAGCGGGGGGCCGGGCAGATACGCAGTATTTT. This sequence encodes CASSEIAGGRADTQYF.

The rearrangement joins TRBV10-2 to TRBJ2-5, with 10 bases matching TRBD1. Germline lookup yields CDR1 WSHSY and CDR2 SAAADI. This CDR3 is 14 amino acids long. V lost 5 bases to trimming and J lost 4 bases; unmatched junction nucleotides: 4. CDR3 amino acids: CASSPRTGGETQYF. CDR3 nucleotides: TGCGCCAGCAGTCCACGGACAGGGGGAGAGACCCAGTACTTC.

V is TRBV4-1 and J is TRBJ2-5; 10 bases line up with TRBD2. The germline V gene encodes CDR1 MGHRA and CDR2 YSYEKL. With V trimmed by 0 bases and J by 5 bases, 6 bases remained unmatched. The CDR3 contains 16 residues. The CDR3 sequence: CASSQDPSGGSETQYF. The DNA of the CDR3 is TGCGCCAGCAGCCAAGATCCTAGCGGGGGTTCGGAGACCCAGTACTTC.

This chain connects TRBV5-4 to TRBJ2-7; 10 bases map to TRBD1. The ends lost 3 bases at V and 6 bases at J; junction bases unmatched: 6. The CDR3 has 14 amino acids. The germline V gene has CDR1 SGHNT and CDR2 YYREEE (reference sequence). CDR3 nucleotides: TGTGCCAGCAGCTCCGACAGGGGGCGAGGCGAGCAGTACTTC. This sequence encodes CASSSDRGRGEQYF.

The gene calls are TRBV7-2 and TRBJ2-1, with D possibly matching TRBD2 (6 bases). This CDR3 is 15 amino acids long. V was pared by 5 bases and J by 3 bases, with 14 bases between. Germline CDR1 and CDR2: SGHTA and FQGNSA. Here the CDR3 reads CASSTGTSIYNEQFF. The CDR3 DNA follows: TGTGCCAGCAGCACTGGGACTTCAATCTACAATGAGCAGTTCTTC. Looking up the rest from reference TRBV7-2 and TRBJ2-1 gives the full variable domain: GAGVSQSPSNKVTEKGKDVELRCDPISGHTALYWYRQSLGQGLEFLIYFQGNSAPDKSGLPSDRFSAERTGGSVSTLTIQRTQQEDSAVYLCASSTGTSIYNEQFFGPGTRLTVL.

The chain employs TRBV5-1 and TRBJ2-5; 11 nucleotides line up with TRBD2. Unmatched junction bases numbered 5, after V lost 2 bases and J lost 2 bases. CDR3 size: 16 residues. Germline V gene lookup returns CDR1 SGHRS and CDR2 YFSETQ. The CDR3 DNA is TGCGCCAGCAGCTTCGGACTAGCGGGCCGACAAGAGACCCAGTACTTC. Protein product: CASSFGLAGRQETQYF.

The CDR3 nucleotides are TGTGCCAGCAGCTTCGGGAGGTTAAGCTACAATGAGCAGTTCTTC. It specifies CASSFGRLSYNEQFF. V and J are TRBV11-3 and TRBJ2-1; 7 positions match TRBD2. The CDR3 contains 15 residues. The V gene's germline CDR1 is SGHNT and CDR2 YENEEA. After removal of 3 bases from V and 3 bases from J, the junction contained 5 bases not matched to a gene.